The present TCR beta chain was sequenced within a study of cytomegalovirus exposure and HLA in healthy donors. V shed 6 bases, J shed 0 bases, and the junction held 3 bases outside the gene matches. The germline CDR1 and CDR2 sequences are LGHNT and FRNRAP. CDR3 length: 14 residues. This table comes from immunoSEQ multiplex PCR, and its TCRdb copy is limited to in-frame clones, with some not included. The sample consists of under 50,000 clones, approximately 93% of them appearing once. The clonotype comes from a woman aged 18-30 years in good health and CMV-seronegative. The chain combines TRBV12-5 with TRBJ2-5; TRBD1 aligns across 8 bases. The specimen sequenced was PBMCs. This chain's CDR3 is CASGPGQDQETQYF. The CDR3 DNA is TGTGCTAGTGGGCCGGGACAGGACCAAGAGACCCAGTACTTC. The entire variable domain, with the rest obtained from reference TRBV12-5 and TRBJ2-5, is as follows: DARVTQTPRHKVTEMGQEVTMRCQPILGHNTVFWYRQTMMQGLELLAYFRNRAPLDDSGMPKDRFSAEMPDATLATLKIQPSEPRDSAVYFCASGPGQDQETQYFGPGTRLLVL.